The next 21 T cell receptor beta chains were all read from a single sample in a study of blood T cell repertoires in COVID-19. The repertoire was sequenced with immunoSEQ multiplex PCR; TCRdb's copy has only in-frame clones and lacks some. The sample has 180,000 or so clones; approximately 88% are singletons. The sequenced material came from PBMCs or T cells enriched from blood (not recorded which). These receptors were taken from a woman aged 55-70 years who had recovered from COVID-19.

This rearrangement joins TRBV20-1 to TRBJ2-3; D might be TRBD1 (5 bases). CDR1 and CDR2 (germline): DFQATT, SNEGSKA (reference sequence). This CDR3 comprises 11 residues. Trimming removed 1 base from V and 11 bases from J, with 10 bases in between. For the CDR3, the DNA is TGCAGTGCTAGAGTCCCCGGACAGCAGTATTTT. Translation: CSARVPGQQYF.

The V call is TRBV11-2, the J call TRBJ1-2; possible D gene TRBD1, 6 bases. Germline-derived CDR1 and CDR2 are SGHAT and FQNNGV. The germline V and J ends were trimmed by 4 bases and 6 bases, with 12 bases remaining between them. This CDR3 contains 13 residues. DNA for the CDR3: TGTGCCAGCAGCTCCTTGCAGGGGAATGGCTACACCTTC. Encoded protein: CASSSLQGNGYTF. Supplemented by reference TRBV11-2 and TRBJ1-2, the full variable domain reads EAGVAQSPRYKIIEKRQSVAFWCNPISGHATLYWYQQILGQGPKLLIQFQNNGVVDDSQLPKDRFSAERLKGVDSTLKIQPAKLEDSAVYLCASSSLQGNGYTFGSGTRLTVV.

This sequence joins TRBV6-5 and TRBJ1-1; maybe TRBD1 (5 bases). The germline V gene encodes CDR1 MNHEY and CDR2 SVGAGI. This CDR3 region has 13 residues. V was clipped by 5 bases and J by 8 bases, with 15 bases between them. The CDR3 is CASSPLGGEEAFF. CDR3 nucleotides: TGTGCCAGCAGTCCCCTCGGGGGGGAAGAAGCTTTCTTT.

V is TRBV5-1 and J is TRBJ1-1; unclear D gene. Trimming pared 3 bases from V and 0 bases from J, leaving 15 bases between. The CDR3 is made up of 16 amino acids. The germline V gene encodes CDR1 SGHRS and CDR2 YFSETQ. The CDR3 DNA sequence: TGCGCCAGCAGCTCTGGCGGTTGGAGCCTGAACACTGAAGCTTTCTTT. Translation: CASSSGGWSLNTEAFF. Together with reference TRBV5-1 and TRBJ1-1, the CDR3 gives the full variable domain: KAGVTQTPRYLIKTRGQQVTLSCSPISGHRSVSWYQQTPGQGLQFLFEYFSETQRNKGNFPGRFSGRQFSNSRSEMNVSTLELGDSALYLCASSSGGWSLNTEAFFGQGTRLTVV.

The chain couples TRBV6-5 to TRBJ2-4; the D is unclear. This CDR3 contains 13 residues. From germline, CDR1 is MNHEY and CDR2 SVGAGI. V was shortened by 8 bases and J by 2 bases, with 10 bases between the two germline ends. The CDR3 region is CASSAGSKNIQYF. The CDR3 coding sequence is TGTGCCAGCTCAGCAGGTTCCAAAAACATTCAGTACTTC.

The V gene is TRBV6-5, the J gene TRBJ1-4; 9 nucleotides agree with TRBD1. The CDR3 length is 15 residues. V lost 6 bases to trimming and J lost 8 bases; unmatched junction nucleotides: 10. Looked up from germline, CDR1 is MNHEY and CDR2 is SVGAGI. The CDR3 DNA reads TGTGCCAGCAGAGGGGGACAGGGAGGTTGGGAAAAACTGTTTTTT. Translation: CASRGGQGGWEKLFF.

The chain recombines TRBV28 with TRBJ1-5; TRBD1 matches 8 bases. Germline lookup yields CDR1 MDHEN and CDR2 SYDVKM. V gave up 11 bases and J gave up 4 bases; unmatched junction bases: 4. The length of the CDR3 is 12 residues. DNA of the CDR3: TGTGCCGTACAGGGGGGAAATCAGCCCCAGCATTTT. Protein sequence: CAVQGGNQPQHF. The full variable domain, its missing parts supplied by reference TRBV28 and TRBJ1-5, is DVKVTQSSRYLVKRTGEKVFLECVQDMDHENMFWYRQDPGLGLRLIYFSYDVKMKEKGDIPEGYSVSREKKERFSLILESASTNQTSMYLCAVQGGNQPQHFGDGTRLSIL.

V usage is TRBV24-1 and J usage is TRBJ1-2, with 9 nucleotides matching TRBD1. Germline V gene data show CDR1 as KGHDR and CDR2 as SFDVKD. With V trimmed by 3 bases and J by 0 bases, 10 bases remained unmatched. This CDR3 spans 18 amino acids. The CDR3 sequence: CATSDAPGTGRANYGYTF. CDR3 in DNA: TGTGCCACCAGTGATGCCCCCGGGACAGGGAGAGCTAACTATGGCTACACCTTC.

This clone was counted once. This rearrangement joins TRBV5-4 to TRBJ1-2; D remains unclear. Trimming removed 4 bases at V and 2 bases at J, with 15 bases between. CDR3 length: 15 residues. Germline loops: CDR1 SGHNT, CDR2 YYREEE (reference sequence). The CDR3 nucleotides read TGTGCCAGCAGCCCCCCGACCGCGGGGAACTATGGCTACACCTTC. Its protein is CASSPPTAGNYGYTF.

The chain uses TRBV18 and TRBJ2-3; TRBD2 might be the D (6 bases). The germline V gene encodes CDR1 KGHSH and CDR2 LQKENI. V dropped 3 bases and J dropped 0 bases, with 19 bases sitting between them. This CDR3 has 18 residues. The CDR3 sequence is CASSPVTLRDFSTDTQYF. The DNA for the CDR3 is TGTGCCAGCTCACCGGTGACCCTCCGGGACTTTAGCACAGATACGCAGTATTTT.

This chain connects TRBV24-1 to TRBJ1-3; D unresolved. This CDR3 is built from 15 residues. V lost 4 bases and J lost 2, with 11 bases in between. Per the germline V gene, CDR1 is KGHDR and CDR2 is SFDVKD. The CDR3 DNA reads TGTGCCACCAGTGAAGAGGGAGGCACTGGAAACACCATATATTTT. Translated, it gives CATSEEGGTGNTIYF.

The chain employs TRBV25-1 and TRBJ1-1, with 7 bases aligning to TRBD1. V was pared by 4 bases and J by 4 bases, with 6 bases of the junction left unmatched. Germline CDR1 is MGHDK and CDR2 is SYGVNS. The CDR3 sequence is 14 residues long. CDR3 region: CASSAGQRGTEAFF. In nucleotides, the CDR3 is TGTGCCAGCAGTGCGGGACAGCGAGGCACTGAAGCTTTCTTT.

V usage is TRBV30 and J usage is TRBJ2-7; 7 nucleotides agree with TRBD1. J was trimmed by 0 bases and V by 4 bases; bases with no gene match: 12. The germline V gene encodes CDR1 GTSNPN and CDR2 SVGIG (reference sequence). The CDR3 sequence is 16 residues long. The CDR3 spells CAWKREGGFSSYEQYF. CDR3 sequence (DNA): TGTGCCTGGAAACGGGAAGGGGGCTTTAGCTCCTACGAGCAGTACTTC.

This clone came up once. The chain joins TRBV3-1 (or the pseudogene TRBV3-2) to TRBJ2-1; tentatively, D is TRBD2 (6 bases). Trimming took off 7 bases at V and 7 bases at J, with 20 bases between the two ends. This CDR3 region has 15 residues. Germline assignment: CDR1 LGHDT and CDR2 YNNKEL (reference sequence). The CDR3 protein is CASTPSGGPGNEQFF. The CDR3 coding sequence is TGTGCCAGCACCCCATCCGGAGGGCCAGGTAATGAGCAGTTCTTC.

CDR3 sequence: CASSQVQDTEAFF. DNA of the CDR3: TGCGCCAGCAGCCAAGTACAGGACACTGAAGCTTTCTTT. The V and J genes are TRBV5-1 and TRBJ1-1; perhaps TRBD1 as D (5 bases). Germline CDR1 is SGHRS and CDR2 is YFSETQ. This CDR3 spans 13 amino acids. V was shortened by 4 bases and J by 3 bases, with 10 bases between the two germline ends.

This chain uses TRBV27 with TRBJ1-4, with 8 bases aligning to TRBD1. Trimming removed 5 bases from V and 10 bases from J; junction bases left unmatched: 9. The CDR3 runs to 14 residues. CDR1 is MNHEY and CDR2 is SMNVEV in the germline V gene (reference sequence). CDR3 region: CASSPLDRGGKLFF. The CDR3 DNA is TGTGCCAGCAGTCCATTAGACAGGGGCGGAAAACTGTTTTTT.

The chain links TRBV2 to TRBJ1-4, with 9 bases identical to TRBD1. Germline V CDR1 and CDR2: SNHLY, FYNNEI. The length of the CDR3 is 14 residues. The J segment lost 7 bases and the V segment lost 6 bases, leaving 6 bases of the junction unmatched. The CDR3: CASRGGTGSEKLFF. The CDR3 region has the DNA TGTGCCAGCAGAGGCGGGACAGGGTCTGAAAAACTGTTTTTT.

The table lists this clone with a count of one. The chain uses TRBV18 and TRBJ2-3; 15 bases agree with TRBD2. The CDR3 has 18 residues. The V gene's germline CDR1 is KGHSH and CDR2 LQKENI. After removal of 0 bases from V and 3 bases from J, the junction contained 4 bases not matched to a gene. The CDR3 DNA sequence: TGTGCCAGCTCACCACCGGGACTAGCGGGAGGTTGGACAGATACGCAGTATTTT. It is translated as CASSPPGLAGGWTDTQYF.

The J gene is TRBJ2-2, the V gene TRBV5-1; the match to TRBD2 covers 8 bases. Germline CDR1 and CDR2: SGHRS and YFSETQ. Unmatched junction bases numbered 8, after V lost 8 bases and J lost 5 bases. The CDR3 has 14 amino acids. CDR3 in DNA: TGCGCCAGTAAGCGGGAGACGGGTACCGGGGAGCTGTTTTTT. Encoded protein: CASKRETGTGELFF.

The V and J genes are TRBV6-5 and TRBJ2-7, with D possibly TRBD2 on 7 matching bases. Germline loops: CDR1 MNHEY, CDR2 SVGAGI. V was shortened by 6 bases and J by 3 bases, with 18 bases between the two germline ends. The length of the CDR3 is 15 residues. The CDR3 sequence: CASRPSGGDVYEQYF. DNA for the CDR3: TGTGCCAGCAGGCCCTCGGGGGGCGACGTCTACGAGCAGTACTTC.

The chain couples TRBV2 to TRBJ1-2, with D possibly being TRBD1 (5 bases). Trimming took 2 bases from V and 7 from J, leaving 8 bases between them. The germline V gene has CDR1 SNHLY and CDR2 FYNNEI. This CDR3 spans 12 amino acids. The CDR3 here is CASSESGLGYTF. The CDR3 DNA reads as TGTGCCAGCAGTGAATCAGGGCTTGGCTACACCTTC.